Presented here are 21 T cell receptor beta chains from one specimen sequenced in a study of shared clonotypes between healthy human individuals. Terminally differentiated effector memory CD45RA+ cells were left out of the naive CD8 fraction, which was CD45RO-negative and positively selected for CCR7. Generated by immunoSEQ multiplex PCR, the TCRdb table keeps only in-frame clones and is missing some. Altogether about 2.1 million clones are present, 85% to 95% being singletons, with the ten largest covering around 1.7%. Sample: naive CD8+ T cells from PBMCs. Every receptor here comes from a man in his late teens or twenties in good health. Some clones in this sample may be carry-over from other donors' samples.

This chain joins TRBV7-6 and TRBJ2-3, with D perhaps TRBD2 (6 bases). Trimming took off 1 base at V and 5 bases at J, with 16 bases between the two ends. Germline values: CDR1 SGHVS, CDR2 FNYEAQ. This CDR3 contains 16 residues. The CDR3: CASSLGVSGVQDTQYF. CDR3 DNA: TGTGCCAGCAGCTTAGGGGTCTCGGGAGTTCAAGATACGCAGTATTTT.

CDR3 in amino acids: CASSLSGSTEQYF. CDR3 DNA: TGCGCCAGCAGTCTTAGCGGGAGTACCGAGCAGTACTTC. The chain combines TRBV4-3 with TRBJ2-7, with TRBD2 matching 9 bases. The CDR3 totals 13 residues. V lost 6 bases to trimming and J lost 6 bases; unmatched junction nucleotides: 6. In germline, CDR1 is LGHNA, CDR2 YSLEER.

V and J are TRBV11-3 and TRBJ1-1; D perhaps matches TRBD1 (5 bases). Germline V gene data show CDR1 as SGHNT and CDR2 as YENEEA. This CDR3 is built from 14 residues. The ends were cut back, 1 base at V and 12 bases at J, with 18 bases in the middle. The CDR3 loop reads CASSLGGRALETFF. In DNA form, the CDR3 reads TGTGCCAGCAGCTTAGGAGGCAGGGCCTTGGAGACTTTCTTT.

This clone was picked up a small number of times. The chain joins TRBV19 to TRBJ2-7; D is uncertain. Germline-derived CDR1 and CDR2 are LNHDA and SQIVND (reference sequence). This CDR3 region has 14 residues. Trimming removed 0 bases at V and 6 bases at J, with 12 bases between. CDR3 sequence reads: CASSIDPKGGEQYF. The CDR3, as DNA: TGTGCCAGTAGTATAGATCCTAAGGGTGGCGAGCAGTACTTC. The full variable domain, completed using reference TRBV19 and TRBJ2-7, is DGGITQSPKYLFRKEGQNVTLSCEQNLNHDAMYWYRQDPGQGLRLIYYSQIVNDFQKGDIAEGYSVSREKKESFPLTVTSAQKNPTAFYLCASSIDPKGGEQYFGPGTRLTVT.

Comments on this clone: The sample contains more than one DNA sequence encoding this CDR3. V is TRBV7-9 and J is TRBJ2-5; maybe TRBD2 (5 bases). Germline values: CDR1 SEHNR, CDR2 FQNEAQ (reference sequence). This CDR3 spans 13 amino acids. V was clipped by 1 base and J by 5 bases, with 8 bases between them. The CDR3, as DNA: TGTGCCAGCAGCTTAGGTCGCGGGGAGACCCAGTACTTC. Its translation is CASSLGRGETQYF.

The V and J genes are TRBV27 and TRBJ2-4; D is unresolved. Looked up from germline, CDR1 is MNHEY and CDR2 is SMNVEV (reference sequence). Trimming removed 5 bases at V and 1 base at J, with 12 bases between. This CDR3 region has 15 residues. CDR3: CASSDGPRAKNIQYF. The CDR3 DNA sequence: TGTGCCAGCAGTGACGGACCCCGGGCCAAAAACATTCAGTACTTC.

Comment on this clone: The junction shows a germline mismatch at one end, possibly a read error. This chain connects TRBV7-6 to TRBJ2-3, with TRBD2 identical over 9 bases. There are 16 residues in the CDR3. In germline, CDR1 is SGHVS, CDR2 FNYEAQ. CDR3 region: CASSLAGTPRTDTQYF. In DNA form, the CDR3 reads TGTGCCAGCAGCCTAGCGGGGACACCACGCACAGATACGCAGTATTTT.

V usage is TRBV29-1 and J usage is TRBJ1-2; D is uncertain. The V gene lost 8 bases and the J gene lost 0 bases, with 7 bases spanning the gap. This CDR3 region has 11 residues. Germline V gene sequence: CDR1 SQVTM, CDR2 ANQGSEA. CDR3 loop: CSILSNYGYTF. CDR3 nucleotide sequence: TGCAGCATCTTGTCTAACTATGGCTACACCTTC. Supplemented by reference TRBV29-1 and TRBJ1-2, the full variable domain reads SAVISQKPSRDICQRGTSLTIQCQVDSQVTMMFWYRQQPGQSLTLIATANQGSEATYESGFVIDKFPISRPNLTFSTLTVSNMSPEDSSIYLCSILSNYGYTFGSGTRLTVV.

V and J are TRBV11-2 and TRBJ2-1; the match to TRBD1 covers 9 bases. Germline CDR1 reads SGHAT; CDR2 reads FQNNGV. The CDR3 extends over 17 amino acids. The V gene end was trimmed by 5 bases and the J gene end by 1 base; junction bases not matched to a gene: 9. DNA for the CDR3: TGTGCCAGCAGCCGACCGACTGGACAGGGGTCCTACAATGAGCAGTTCTTC. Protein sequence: CASSRPTGQGSYNEQFF. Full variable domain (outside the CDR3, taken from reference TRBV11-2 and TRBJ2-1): EAGVAQSPRYKIIEKRQSVAFWCNPISGHATLYWYQQILGQGPKLLIQFQNNGVVDDSQLPKDRFSAERLKGVDSTLKIQPAKLEDSAVYLCASSRPTGQGSYNEQFFGPGTRLTVL.

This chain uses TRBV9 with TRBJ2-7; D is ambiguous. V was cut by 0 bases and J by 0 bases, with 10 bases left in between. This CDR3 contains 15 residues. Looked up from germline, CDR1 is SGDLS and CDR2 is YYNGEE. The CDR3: CASSVDSSYSYEQYF. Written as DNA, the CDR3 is TGTGCCAGCAGCGTAGACTCATCCTACTCCTACGAGCAGTACTTC.

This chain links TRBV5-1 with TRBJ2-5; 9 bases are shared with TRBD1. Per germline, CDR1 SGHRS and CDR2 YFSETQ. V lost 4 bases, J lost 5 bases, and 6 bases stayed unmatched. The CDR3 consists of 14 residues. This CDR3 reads CASSGTGTGETQYF. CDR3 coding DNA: TGCGCCAGCAGCGGGACAGGGACTGGGGAGACCCAGTACTTC.

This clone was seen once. As DNA, the CDR3 is TGCGCCAGCAGCTCCACCCGTCCCGTCCAAGAGACCCAGTACTTC. Translated, it gives CASSSTRPVQETQYF. The gene calls are TRBV5-1 and TRBJ2-5; D not certain. Germline V lookup: CDR1 SGHRS, CDR2 YFSETQ. The CDR3 sequence is 15 residues long. Trimming took off 3 bases at V and 1 base at J, with 13 bases between the two ends.

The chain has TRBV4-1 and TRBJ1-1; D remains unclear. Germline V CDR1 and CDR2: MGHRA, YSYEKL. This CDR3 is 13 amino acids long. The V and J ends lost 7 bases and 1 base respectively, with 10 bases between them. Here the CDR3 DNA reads TGCGCCAGCACCAGACGAGAGAACACTGAAGCTTTCTTT. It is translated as CASTRRENTEAFF.

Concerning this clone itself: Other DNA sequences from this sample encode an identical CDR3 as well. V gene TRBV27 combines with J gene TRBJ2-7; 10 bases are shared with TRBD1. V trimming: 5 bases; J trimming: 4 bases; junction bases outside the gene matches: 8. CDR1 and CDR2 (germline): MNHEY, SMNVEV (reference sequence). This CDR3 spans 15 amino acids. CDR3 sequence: CASSLLGTGVYEQYF. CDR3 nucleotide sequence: TGTGCCAGCAGTCTACTCGGGACAGGGGTTTACGAGCAGTACTTC.

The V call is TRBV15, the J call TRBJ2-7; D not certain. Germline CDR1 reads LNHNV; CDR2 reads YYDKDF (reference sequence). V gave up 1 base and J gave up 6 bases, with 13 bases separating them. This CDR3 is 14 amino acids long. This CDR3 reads CATSRALDTLEQYF. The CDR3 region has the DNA TGTGCCACCAGCAGAGCTCTCGATACTCTCGAGCAGTACTTC.

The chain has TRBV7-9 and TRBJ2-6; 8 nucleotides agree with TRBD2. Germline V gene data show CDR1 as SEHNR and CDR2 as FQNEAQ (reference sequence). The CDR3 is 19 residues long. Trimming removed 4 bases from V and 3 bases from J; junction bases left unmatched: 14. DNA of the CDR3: TGTGCCAGCAGCTCCCCTACGGGGGGGGCGGATCGTGGGGCCAACGTCCTGACTTTC. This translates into CASSSPTGGADRGANVLTF.

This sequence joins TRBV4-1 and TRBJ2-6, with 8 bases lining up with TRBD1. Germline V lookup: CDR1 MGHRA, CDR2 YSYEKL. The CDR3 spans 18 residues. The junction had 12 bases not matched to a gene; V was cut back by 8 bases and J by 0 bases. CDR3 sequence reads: CASLETGAFNSGANVLTF. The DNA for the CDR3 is TGCGCCAGCCTCGAGACAGGGGCATTTAACTCTGGGGCCAACGTCCTGACTTTC.

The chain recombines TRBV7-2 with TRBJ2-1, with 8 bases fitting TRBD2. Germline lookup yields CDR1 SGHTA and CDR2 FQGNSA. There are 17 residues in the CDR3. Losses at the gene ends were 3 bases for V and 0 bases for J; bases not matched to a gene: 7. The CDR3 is CASSFRDLAGSYNEQFF. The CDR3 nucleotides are TGTGCCAGCAGCTTTCGAGATCTAGCGGGCTCCTACAATGAGCAGTTCTTC.

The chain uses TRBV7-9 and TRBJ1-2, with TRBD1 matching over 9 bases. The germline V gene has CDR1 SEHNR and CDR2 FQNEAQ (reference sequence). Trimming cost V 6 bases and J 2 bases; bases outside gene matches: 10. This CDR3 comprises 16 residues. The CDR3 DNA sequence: TGTGCCAGCAGTCTTCCGACCGGACAGGGGAACTATGGCTACACCTTC. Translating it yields CASSLPTGQGNYGYTF. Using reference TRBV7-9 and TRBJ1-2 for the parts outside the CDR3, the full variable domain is DTGVSQNPRHKITKRGQNVTFRCDPISEHNRLYWYRQTLGQGPEFLTYFQNEAQLEKSRLLSDRFSAERPKGSFSTLEIQRTEQGDSAMYLCASSLPTGQGNYGYTFGSGTRLTVV.

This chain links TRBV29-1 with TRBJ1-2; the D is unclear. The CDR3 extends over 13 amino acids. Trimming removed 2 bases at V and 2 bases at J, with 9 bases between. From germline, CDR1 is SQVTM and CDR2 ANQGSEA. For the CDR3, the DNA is TGCAGCGTTGAAAACACTGTGAACTATGGCTACACCTTC. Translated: CSVENTVNYGYTF.

The CDR3 reads CASSSASRGNEQYF. The CDR3 DNA reads as TGTGCCAGCAGCTCTGCTTCCAGGGGAAACGAGCAGTACTTC. The V gene is TRBV11-2, the J gene TRBJ2-7; a possible D gene is TRBD1 (6 bases). Germline lookup yields CDR1 SGHAT and CDR2 FQNNGV. CDR3 length equals 14 residues. The V gene lost 4 bases and the J gene lost 5 bases, with 15 bases spanning the gap.